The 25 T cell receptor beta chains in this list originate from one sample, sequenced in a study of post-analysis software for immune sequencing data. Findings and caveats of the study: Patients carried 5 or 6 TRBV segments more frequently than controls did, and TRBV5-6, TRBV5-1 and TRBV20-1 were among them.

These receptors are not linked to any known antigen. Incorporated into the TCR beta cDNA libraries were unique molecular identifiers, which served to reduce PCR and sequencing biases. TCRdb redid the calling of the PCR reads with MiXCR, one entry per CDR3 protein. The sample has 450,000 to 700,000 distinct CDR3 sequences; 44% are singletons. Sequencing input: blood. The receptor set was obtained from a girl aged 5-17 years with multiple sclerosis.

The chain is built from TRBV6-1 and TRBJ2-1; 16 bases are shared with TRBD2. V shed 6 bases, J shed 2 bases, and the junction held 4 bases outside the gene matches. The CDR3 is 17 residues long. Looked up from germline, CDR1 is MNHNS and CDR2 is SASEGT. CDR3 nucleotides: TGTGCCAGCAGCGGGACTAGCGGGAGGGCCCCCTACAATGAGCAGTTCTTC. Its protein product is CASSGTSGRAPYNEQFF.

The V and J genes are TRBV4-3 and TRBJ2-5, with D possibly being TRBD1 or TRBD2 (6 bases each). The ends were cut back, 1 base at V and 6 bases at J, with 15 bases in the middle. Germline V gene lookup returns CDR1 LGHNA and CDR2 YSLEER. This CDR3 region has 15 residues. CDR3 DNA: TGCGCCAGCAGCCAAGTCCCGGGGGCCAGGAAGACCCAGTACTTC. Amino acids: CASSQVPGARKTQYF.

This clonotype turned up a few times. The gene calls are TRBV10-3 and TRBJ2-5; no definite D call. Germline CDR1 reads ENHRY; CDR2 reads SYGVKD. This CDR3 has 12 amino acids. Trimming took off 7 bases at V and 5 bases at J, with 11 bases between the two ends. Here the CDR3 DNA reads TGTGCCATCACCCCCGAGGCGGAGACCCAGTACTTC. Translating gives CAITPEAETQYF.

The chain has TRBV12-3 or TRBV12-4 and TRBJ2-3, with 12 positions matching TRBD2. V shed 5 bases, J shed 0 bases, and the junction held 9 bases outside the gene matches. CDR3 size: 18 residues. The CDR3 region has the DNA TGTGCCAGCAGTCGCGTAGGGGGGACTAGCGGGAGCACAGATACGCAGTATTTT. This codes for CASSRVGGTSGSTDTQYF.

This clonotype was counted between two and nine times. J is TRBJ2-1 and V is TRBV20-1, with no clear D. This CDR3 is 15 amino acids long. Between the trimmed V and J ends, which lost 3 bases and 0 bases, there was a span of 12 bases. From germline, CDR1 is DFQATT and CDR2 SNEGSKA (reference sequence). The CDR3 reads CSASSRPASYNEQFF. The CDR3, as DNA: TGCAGTGCTAGTTCCCGACCGGCCTCCTACAATGAGCAGTTCTTC.

CDR3 coding DNA: TGTGCCAGCAGCTACAGGGGGCGTAATGGCTACACCTTC. This gives the protein CASSYRGRNGYTF. This sequence joins TRBV7-9 and TRBJ1-2; 9 positions agree with TRBD1. CDR1 is SEHNR and CDR2 is FQNEAQ in the germline V gene (reference sequence). The CDR3 consists of 13 residues. After removal of 4 bases from V and 6 bases from J, the junction contained 3 bases not matched to a gene.

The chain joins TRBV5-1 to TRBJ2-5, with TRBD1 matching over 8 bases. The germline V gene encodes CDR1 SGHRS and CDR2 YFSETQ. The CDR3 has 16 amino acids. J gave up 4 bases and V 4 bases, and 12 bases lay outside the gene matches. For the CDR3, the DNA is TGCGCCAGCAGCAACTTCGCCGGACAGGGTGCAGAGACCCAGTACTTC. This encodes CASSNFAGQGAETQYF.

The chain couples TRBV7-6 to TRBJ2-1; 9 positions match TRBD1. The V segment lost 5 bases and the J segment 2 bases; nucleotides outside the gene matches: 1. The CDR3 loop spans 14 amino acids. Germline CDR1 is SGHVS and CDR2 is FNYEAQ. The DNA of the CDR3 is TGTGCCAGCAGCGACAGGGGGGCCTACAATGAGCAGTTCTTC. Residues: CASSDRGAYNEQFF. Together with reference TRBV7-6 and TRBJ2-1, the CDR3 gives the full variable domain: GAGVSQSPRYKVTKRGQDVALRCDPISGHVSLYWYRQALGQGPEFLTYFNYEAQQDKSGLPNDRFSAERPEGSISTLTIQRTEQRDSAMYRCASSDRGAYNEQFFGPGTRLTVL.

CDR3 sequence (DNA): TGTGCCATCAGTACCGGAGCGCGACGGGGGGGCACAGATACGCAGTATTTT. Protein sequence: CAISTGARRGGTDTQYF. The chain recombines TRBV10-3 with TRBJ2-3; 7 bases are a match to TRBD2. V was pared by 5 bases and J by 1 base, with 12 bases of the junction left unmatched. Germline V gives CDR1 ENHRY, CDR2 SYGVKD. The CDR3 consists of 17 residues.

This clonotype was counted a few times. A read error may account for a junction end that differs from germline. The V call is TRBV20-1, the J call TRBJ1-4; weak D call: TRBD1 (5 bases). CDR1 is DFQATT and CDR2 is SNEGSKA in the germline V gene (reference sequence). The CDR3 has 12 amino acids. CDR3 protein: CSGRGTNEELFF. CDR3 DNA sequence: TGCAGTGGTAGAGGGACTAATGAAGAACTGTTTTTT.

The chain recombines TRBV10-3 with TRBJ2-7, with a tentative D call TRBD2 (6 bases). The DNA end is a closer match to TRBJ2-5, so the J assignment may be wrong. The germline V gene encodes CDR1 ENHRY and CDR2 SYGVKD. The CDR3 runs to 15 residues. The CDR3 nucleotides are TGTGCCATCAGTCCTGGGGAGGCAGGGCGAGAGACCCAGTACTTC. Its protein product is CAISPGEAGRETQYF.

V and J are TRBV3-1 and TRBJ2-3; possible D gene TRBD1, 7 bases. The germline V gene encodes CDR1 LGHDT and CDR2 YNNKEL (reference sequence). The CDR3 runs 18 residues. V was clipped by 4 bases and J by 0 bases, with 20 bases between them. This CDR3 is CASSLRWTGGFSTDTQYF. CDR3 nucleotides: TGTGCCAGCAGCCTCCGCTGGACAGGAGGGTTTAGCACAGATACGCAGTATTTT.

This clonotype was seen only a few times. Here the CDR3 DNA reads TGTGCCAGCAGCGGGTCGAGGCGAGAGACCCAGTACTTC. As protein: CASSGSRRETQYF. V and J are TRBV9 and TRBJ2-5; D is undetermined. V lost 3 bases and J lost 4, with 10 bases in between. Germline V CDR1 and CDR2: SGDLS, YYNGEE. This CDR3 has 13 residues.

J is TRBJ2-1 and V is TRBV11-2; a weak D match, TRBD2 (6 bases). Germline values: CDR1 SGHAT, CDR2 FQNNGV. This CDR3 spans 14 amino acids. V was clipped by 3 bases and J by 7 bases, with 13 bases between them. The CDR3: CASSFLGGSNEQFF. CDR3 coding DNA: TGTGCCAGCAGCTTCCTGGGGGGATCTAATGAGCAGTTCTTC.

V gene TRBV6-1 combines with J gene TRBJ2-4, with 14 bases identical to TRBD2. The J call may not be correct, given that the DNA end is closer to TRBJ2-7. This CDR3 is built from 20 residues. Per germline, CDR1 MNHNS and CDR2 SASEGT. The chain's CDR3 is CASSAPRPGLAGVIADEQYV. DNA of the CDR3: TGTGCCAGCAGTGCTCCTAGGCCGGGACTAGCGGGAGTAATCGCGGACGAGCAGTACGTC.

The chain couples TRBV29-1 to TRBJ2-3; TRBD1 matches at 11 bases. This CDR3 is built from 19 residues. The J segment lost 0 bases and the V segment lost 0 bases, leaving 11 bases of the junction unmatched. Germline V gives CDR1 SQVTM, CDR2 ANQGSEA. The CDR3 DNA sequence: TGCAGCGTTGAAGATCACCTCAAGGACAGGGGGCAAAGCACAGATACGCAGTATTTT. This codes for CSVEDHLKDRGQSTDTQYF.

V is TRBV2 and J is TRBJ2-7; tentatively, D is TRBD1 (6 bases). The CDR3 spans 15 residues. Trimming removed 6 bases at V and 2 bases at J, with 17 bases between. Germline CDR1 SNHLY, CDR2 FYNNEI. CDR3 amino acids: CASRARTATAYEQYF. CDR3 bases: TGTGCCAGCAGGGCTAGGACAGCCACTGCCTACGAGCAGTACTTC.

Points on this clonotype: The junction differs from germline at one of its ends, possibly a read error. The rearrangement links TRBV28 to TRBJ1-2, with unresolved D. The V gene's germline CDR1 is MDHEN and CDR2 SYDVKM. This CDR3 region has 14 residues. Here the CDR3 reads CASSLDGEDYGHTF. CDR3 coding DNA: TGTGCCAGCAGTTTAGATGGGGAAGACTATGGCCACACCTTC.

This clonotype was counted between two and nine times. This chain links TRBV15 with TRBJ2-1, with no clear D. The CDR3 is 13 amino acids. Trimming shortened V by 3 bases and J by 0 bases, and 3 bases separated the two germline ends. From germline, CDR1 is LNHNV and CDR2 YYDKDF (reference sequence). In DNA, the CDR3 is TGTGCCACCAGCAGGCCCTCCTACAATGAGCAGTTCTTC. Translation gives CATSRPSYNEQFF.

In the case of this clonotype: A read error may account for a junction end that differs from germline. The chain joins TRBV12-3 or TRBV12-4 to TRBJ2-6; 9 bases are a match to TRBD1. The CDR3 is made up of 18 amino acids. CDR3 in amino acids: CASSLAGTGNLEASVLTF. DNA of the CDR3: TGTGCCAGCAGCCTTGCCGGGACAGGGAACCTTGAGGCCAGCGTCCTGACTTTC.

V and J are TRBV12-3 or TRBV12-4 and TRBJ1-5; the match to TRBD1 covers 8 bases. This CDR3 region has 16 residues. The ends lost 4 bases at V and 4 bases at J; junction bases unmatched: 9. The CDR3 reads CASSSPGTGPNQPQHF. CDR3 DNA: TGTGCCAGCAGTTCACCGGGGACAGGCCCTAATCAGCCCCAGCATTTT.

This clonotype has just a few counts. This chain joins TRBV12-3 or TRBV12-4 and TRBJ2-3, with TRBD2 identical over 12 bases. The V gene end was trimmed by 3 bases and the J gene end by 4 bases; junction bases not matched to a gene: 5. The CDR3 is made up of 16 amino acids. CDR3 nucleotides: TGTGCCAGCAGTTTCCCGACTAGCGGGGGTCCAGATACGCAGTATTTT. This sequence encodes CASSFPTSGGPDTQYF.

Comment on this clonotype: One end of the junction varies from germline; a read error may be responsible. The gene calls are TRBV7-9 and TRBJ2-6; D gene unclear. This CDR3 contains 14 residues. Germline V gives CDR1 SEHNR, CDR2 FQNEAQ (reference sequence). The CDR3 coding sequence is TGTGCCAGCAGCGGGTTTTCTGAGGCCAACGTCCTGACTTTC. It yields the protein CASSGFSEANVLTF.

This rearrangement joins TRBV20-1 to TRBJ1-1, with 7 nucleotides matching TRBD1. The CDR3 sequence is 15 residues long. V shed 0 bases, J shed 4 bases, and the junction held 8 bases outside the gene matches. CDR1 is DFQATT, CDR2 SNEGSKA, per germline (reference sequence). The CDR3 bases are TGCAGTGCTAGAGAAACGGGACAGAGCTTCACTGAAGCTTTCTTT. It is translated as CSARETGQSFTEAFF.

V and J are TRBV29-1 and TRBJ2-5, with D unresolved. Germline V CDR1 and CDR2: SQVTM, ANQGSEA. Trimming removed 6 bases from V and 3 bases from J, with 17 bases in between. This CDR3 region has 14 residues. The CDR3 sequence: CSVGSWGGEETQYF. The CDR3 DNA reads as TGCAGCGTGGGGTCTTGGGGTGGGGAAGAGACCCAGTACTTC.